The subject of this entry is one TCR beta chain. These data come from a study of blood T cell repertoires in COVID-19. About the research overall: From the United States, Italy and Spain came samples of acute and convalescent COVID-19. PBMCs, B-cell-depleted T cells, or T cells were the source of the cDNA or gDNA that made up the material.

In the authors' workflow: Quantification of nucleated cells was approximated via reference gene primer amplification. Method: immunoSEQ multiplex PCR; TCRdb's copy keeps in-frame clones and lacks some. The D gene and trimming were derived from the DNA, and the V and J assignments and clone size from that table. The profile shows about 120,000 clones, approximately 90% of them singletons. The sequenced sample consisted of peripheral blood. The sequence was collected from a man aged 70 or older with active or convalescent COVID-19.

CDR3 loop: CASSSTGAYNEQFF. CDR3 DNA sequence: TGTGCCAGCAGTTCGACAGGGGCCTACAATGAGCAGTTCTTC. This chain uses TRBV5-6 with TRBJ2-1, with 8 bases matching TRBD1. V was clipped by 5 bases and J by 2 bases; unmatched bases: 3. Germline CDR1 and CDR2: SGHDT and YYEEEE. This CDR3 has 14 amino acids.